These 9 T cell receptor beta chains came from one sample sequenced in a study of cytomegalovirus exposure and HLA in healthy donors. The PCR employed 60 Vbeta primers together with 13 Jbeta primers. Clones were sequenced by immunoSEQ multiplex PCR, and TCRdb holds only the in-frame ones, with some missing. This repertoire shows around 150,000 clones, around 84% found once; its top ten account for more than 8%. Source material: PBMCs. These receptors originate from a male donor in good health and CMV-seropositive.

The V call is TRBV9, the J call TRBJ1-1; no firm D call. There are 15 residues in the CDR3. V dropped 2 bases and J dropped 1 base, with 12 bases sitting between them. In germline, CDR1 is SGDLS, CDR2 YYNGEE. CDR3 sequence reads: CASSVLSGGNTEAFF. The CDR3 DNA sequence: TGTGCCAGCAGCGTCCTGTCCGGAGGGAACACTGAAGCTTTCTTT.

CDR3 nucleotides: TGTGCCAGCAGTCCCGGACTAGCGTCCTACGAGCAGTACTTC. As protein: CASSPGLASYEQYF. The chain couples TRBV28 to TRBJ2-7; 9 nucleotides align to TRBD2. Germline V gene sequence: CDR1 MDHEN, CDR2 SYDVKM. The ends lost 5 bases at V and 1 base at J; junction bases unmatched: 3. This CDR3 spans 14 amino acids.

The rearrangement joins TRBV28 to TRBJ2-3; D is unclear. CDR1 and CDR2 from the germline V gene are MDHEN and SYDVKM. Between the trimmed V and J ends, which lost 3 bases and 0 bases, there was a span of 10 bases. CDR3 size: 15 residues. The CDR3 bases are TGTGCCAGCAGTTTTACACCCAGTAGCACAGATACGCAGTATTTT. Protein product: CASSFTPSSTDTQYF.

The CDR3, as DNA: TGTGCCAGCATGCGGCGGGAAAGGGACAATGAGCAGTTCTTC. Translated, it gives CASMRRERDNEQFF. The genes are TRBV5-4 and TRBJ2-1, with D perhaps TRBD2 (6 bases). V was cut by 6 bases and J by 5 bases, with 15 bases left in between. Germline V gene sequence: CDR1 SGHNT, CDR2 YYREEE (reference sequence). This CDR3 is 14 amino acids long.

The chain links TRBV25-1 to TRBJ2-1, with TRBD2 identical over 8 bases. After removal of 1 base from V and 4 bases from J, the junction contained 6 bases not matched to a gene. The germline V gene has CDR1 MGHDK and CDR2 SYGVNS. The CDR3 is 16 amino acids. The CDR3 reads CASSEFSGRGYNEQFF. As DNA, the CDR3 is TGTGCCAGCAGTGAATTCAGCGGGAGAGGTTACAATGAGCAGTTCTTC.

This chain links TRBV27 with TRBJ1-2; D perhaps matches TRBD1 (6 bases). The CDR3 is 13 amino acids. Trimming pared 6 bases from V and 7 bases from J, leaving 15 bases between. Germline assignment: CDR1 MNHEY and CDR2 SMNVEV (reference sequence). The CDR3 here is CASSPRQGFGYTF. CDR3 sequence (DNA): TGTGCCAGCAGCCCTAGGCAGGGGTTTGGCTACACCTTC.

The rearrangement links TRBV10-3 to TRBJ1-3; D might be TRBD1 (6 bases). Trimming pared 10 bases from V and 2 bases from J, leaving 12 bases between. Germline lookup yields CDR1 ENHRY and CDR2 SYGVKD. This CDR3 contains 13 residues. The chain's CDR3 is CASETGAGNTIYF. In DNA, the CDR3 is TGTGCCAGCGAGACAGGCGCTGGAAACACCATATATTTT.

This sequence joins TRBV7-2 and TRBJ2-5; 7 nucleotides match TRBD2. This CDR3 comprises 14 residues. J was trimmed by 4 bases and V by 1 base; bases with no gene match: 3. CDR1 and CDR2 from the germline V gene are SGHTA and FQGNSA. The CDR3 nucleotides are TGTGCCAGCAGCTTAGGGGTAGCGGGAGAGACCCAGTACTTC. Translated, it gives CASSLGVAGETQYF. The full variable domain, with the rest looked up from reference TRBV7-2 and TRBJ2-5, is GAGVSQSPSNKVTEKGKDVELRCDPISGHTALYWYRQSLGQGLEFLIYFQGNSAPDKSGLPSDRFSAERTGGSVSTLTIQRTQQEDSAVYLCASSLGVAGETQYFGPGTRLLVL.

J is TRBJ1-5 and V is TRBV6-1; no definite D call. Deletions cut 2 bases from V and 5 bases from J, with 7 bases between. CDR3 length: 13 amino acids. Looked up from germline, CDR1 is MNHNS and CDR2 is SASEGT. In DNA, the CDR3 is TGTGCCAGCAGTGAAATAACAGATCAGCCCCAGCATTTT. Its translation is CASSEITDQPQHF.